This is a list of T cell receptor beta chains from one sample in a study of T cells in localized non-small cell lung cancer. Clones were sequenced by immunoSEQ multiplex PCR, and TCRdb holds only the in-frame ones, with some missing. The sample lists 40,000 or so clones, around 85% occurring once. Sequencing used peripheral blood, obtained before any cancer treatment. The source is a man aged 40 to 69 with stage I lung adenocarcinoma. The CDR3 runs from the conserved cysteine through the conserved F or W. Fields, in order: clone size, V gene, J gene, D gene, CDR3 protein, CDR3 DNA. A D gene is named only where the DNA matches it firmly. Rows give clone size only sometimes, using once, few, many, or a class for an expanded clone.

-,TRBV12-5,TRBJ2-2,-,CASGLVQGGANTGELFF,TGTGCTAGTGGTTTGGTACAGGGCGGGGCGAACACCGGGGAGCTGTTTTTT
-,TRBV28,TRBJ2-1,-,CASSASSNEQFF,TGTGCCAGCAGCGCCTCGTCCAATGAGCAGTTCTTC
once,TRBV27,TRBJ2-1,TRBD2,CASSSAGGSYNEQFF,TGTGCCAGCAGTTCCGCGGGGGGTTCCTACAATGAGCAGTTCTTC
-,TRBV28,TRBJ2-2,TRBD2,CASMGTRESGELFF,TGTGCCAGCATGGGGACTAGGGAATCCGGGGAGCTGTTTTTT
few,TRBV28,TRBJ2-1,-,CASTHSYNEQFF,TGTGCCAGCACCCACTCCTACAATGAGCAGTTCTTC
few,TRBV5-1,TRBJ2-1,-,CASSIGGPIVNEQFF,TGCGCCAGCAGCATCGGAGGGCCGATTGTTAATGAGCAGTTCTTC
-,TRBV9,TRBJ2-2,TRBD2,CASSPRGSGSSGELFF,TGTGCCAGCAGCCCCCGGGGTAGCGGGAGTTCCGGGGAGCTGTTTTTT
-,TRBV7-2,TRBJ1-5,-,CASSLETEQPQHF,TGTGCCAGCAGCTTAGAGACGGAGCAGCCCCAGCATTTT
-,TRBV29-1,TRBJ1-1,-,CSVEKQTNTEAFF,TGCAGCGTTGAAAAACAGACGAACACTGAAGCTTTCTTT
-,TRBV30,TRBJ2-7,TRBD2,CAWNPGLAGEQYF,TGTGCCTGGAACCCGGGACTAGCGGGCGAGCAGTACTTC
-,TRBV28,TRBJ1-5,TRBD1,CASSLTGVMAAAQPQHF,TGTGCCAGCAGTTTAACAGGGGTCATGGCCGCGGCGCAGCCCCAGCATTTT
-,TRBV4-3,TRBJ2-7,TRBD1,CASSQGREQGKDEQYF,TGCGCCAGCAGCCAAGGCCGGGAACAGGGGAAGGACGAGCAGTACTTC
-,TRBV6-1,TRBJ1-1,-,CASSDGGEAFF,TGTGCCAGCAGTGATGGGGGTGAAGCTTTCTTT
-,TRBV27,TRBJ2-1,-,CASSYRGQGYNEQFF,TGTGCCAGCAGTTACCGGGGCCAAGGGTACAATGAGCAGTTCTTC
-,TRBV5-8,TRBJ2-3,TRBD1,CASSLRTGSGTDTQYF,TGTGCCAGCAGCCTCAGGACAGGGTCGGGCACAGATACGCAGTATTTT
-,TRBV15,TRBJ1-5,-,CATSKDSNQPQHF,TGTGCCACCAGCAAGGACAGCAATCAGCCCCAGCATTTT
-,TRBV19,TRBJ2-5,TRBD2,CASSEGLAGVSETQYF,TGTGCCAGTAGTGAGGGACTAGCGGGAGTATCAGAGACCCAGTACTTC
-,TRBV15,TRBJ2-7,-,CATSRDLGEQYF,TGTGCCACCAGCAGAGATTTAGGCGAGCAGTACTTC
-,TRBV5-4,TRBJ2-3,-,CASSLSSGITGNTQYF,TGTGCCAGCAGCTTAAGTAGCGGAATAACGGGAAATACGCAGTATTTT
-,TRBV7-2,TRBJ2-1,TRBD2,CASSLGAGLAGGPKNEQFF,TGTGCCAGCAGCTTAGGGGCGGGACTAGCGGGAGGGCCAAAGAATGAGCAGTTCTTC
-,TRBV21-1,TRBJ2-7,-,CASSKGKRVYEQYF,TGTGCCAGCAGCAAAGGAAAAAGGGTCTACGAGCAGTACTTC
few,TRBV7-8,TRBJ2-5,-,CASSKRTEETQYF,TGTGCCAGCAGCAAAAGGACAGAAGAGACCCAGTACTTC
-,TRBV21-1,TRBJ2-7,-,CASSKKNTGACYEQYF,TGTGCCAGCAGCAAAAAGAATACAGGGGCCTGCTACGAGCAGTACTTC
-,TRBV18,TRBJ2-2,TRBD1,CASSNMGTANTGELFF,TGTGCCAGCTCAAATATGGGGACAGCGAACACCGGGGAGCTGTTTTTT
-,TRBV7-4,TRBJ1-2,-,CASSLARQVYGYTF,TGTGCCAGCAGCTTAGCCCGCCAGGTCTATGGCTACACCTTC
-,TRBV7-9,TRBJ1-1,-,CASSLGTGLRNTEAFF,TGTGCCAGCAGCTTAGGTACAGGTCTTAGGAACACTGAAGCTTTCTTT
-,TRBV11-2,TRBJ2-1,-,CASSLGSSGFF,TGTGCCAGCAGCCTAGGCTCCTCGGGGTTCTTC
-,TRBV10-3,TRBJ2-3,TRBD1,CAISPTGGRADTQYF,TGTGCCATCAGCCCGACAGGGGGCCGCGCAGATACGCAGTATTTT
-,TRBV4-2,TRBJ2-1,TRBD2,CASSQESSGLYEQFF,TGTGCCAGCAGCCAAGAGTCTAGCGGGCTCTATGAGCAGTTCTTC
-,TRBV12-2,TRBJ2-3,-,CASRLAIRGSTDTQYF,TGTGCAAGTCGCTTAGCGATACGGGGAAGCACAGATACGCAGTATTTT
-,TRBV7-3,TRBJ2-2,-,CASSSRPYTGELFF,TGTGCCAGCAGCTCCCGGCCGTACACCGGGGAGCTGTTTTTT
-,TRBV4-2,TRBJ2-3,TRBD2,CASSQDRASGSRDTQYF,TGTGCCAGCAGCCAAGATCGGGCTAGCGGGAGCAGAGATACGCAGTATTTT
-,TRBV7-2,TRBJ2-1,TRBD1,CASSGRTGADMGEQFF,TGTGCCAGCAGCGGACGGACAGGGGCGGATATGGGTGAGCAGTTCTTC
-,TRBV2,TRBJ2-3,-,CASKGNRVSTDTQYF,TGTGCCAGCAAAGGGAATCGGGTGAGCACAGATACGCAGTATTTT
-,TRBV11-2,TRBJ2-1,TRBD1,CASSFLAGQGANNEQFF,TGTGCCAGCAGCTTCCTCGCGGGGCAGGGGGCAAACAATGAGCAGTTCTTC
-,TRBV25-1,TRBJ2-7,-,CASRGFSGQGPYEQYF,TGTGCCAGCAGGGGTTTCTCAGGTCAGGGCCCCTACGAGCAGTACTTC
few,TRBV7-8,TRBJ2-7,TRBD1,CASSPPLRTGGVYEQYF,TGTGCCAGCAGCCCCCCTCTAAGGACAGGGGGCGTCTACGAGCAGTACTTC
few,TRBV29-1,TRBJ1-2,-,CSVEGGDRPNYGYTF,TGCAGCGTTGAAGGCGGCGACAGACCTAACTATGGCTACACCTTC
-,TRBV28,TRBJ2-7,-,CASTMNNYEQYF,TGTGCCAGCACTATGAACAACTACGAGCAGTACTTC
-,TRBV27,TRBJ2-1,TRBD2,CASSFGHPGLVGPSSYNEQFF,TGTGCCAGCAGTTTTGGTCATCCGGGACTAGTCGGTCCGAGCTCCTACAATGAGCAGTTCTTC
few,TRBV7-3,TRBJ2-2,-,CASSLGGSRTGELFF,TGTGCCAGCAGCTTAGGGGGGAGCAGAACCGGGGAGCTGTTTTTT
-,TRBV4-3,TRBJ1-5,-,CASSASWDQPQHF,TGCGCCAGCAGCGCCTCGTGGGATCAGCCCCAGCATTTT
-,TRBV27,TRBJ2-1,TRBD1,CASSPLDRGPGEQFF,TGTGCCAGCAGTCCCTTGGACAGGGGTCCTGGTGAGCAGTTCTTC
medium-sized,TRBV19,TRBJ2-1,-,CASSIVANEQFF,TGTGCCAGTAGTATAGTGGCTAATGAGCAGTTCTTC
-,TRBV6-5,TRBJ1-2,-,CASSQQANYGYTF,TGTGCCAGCAGTCAACAGGCTAACTATGGCTACACCTTC
-,TRBV19,TRBJ1-5,-,CASSISIAGPQHF,TGTGCCAGTAGTATTAGTATCGCCGGTCCCCAGCATTTT
-,TRBV4-2,TRBJ2-2,-,CASSPLGGGSGELFF,TGTGCCAGCAGCCCTCTAGGGGGGGGCAGCGGGGAGCTGTTTTTT
-,TRBV9,TRBJ2-1,TRBD2,CASSLLLAATYNEQFF,TGTGCCAGCAGCTTACTACTAGCGGCGACCTACAATGAGCAGTTCTTC
few,TRBV15,TRBJ2-3,TRBD2,CATSDPGTSSDTQYF,TGTGCCACCAGCGACCCCGGGACTAGCAGTGATACGCAGTATTTT
-,TRBV7-3,TRBJ2-2,-,CASSLTGRGGGELFF,TGTGCCAGCAGCTTAACAGGGCGCGGCGGCGGGGAGCTGTTTTTT
-,TRBV27,TRBJ1-4,-,CASSSSGTDNEKLFF,TGTGCCAGCAGTTCATCCGGGACGGATAATGAAAAACTGTTTTTT
once,TRBV30,TRBJ2-3,-,CAWSVQVPAATQYF,TGTGCCTGGAGTGTACAGGTCCCGGCCGCGACGCAGTATTTT
medium-sized,TRBV6-5,TRBJ2-5,-,CASSYFQGQTQYF,TGTGCCAGCAGTTACTTTCAGGGACAGACCCAGTACTTC
-,TRBV15,TRBJ1-5,TRBD1,CATSRDQGQRGVPQHF,TGTGCCACCAGCAGAGATCAGGGACAGAGGGGTGTGCCCCAGCATTTT
medium-sized,TRBV11-1,TRBJ2-7,-,CASSQLVGMGEQYF,TGTGCCAGCAGCCAGTTGGTGGGTATGGGCGAGCAGTACTTC